The clone carrying this TCR beta chain has a count of ten or more. Its target is unknown. These data come from a study of human T cells and chemical hapten exposure. Study information: Sensitization employed 2% DPC on approximately 2 cm by approximately 2 cm of upper inner arm skin. Alopecia universalis, totalis or areata was present in patients who were mostly female. Patch tests applied 0.01% DPC to the upper back and were scored after 6 days.

MiXCR, run by TCRdb on the RACE reads, gives a single entry per CDR3 protein. The sample holds about 350,000 distinct CDR3 sequences; around 6% are singletons and the top ten take more than 5.5%. J was trimmed by 4 bases and V by 7 bases; bases with no gene match: 12. The CDR3 length is 16 residues. Per the germline V gene, CDR1 is MNHEY and CDR2 is SVGAGI. Overall study results and limits: No shift was seen in TCRs above 1 in 1000 frequency with DPC sensitization.

As for time point: patch test 2, 6 weeks after DPC sensitization. As for treatment: therapeutic diphenylcyclopropenone sensitization with weekly scalp DPC. The TCR was taken from a woman between 18 and 30 years old with alopecia areata. Some clones in this sample may be carry-over from other donors' samples. V usage is TRBV6-5 and J usage is TRBJ1-4, with 7 bases identical to TRBD1. Sample: whole blood, taken in connection with sensitization to the hapten diphenylcyclopropenone (DPC). The CDR3 bases are TGTGCCAGCAATCCGGGACAGCCAGGACGTAATGAAAAACTGTTTTTT. It encodes CASNPGQPGRNEKLFF.